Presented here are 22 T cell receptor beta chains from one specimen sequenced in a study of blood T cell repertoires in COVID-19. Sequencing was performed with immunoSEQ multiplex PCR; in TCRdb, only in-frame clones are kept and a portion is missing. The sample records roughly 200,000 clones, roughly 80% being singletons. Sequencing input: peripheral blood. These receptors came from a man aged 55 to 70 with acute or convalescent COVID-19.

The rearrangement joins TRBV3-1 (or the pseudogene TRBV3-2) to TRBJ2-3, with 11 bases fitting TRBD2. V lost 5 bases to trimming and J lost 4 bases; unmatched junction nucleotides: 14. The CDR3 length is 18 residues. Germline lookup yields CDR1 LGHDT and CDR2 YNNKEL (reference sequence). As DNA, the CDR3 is TGTGCCAGCAGCAAGCGGTCTGGACTAGCGGGCATCCCAGATACGCAGTATTTT. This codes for CASSKRSGLAGIPDTQYF.

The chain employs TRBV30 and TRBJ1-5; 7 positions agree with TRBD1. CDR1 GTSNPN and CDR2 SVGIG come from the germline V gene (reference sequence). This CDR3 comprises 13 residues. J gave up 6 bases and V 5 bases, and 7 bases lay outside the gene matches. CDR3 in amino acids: CAWARDSVQPQHF. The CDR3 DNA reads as TGTGCCTGGGCACGGGACAGTGTTCAGCCCCAGCATTTT. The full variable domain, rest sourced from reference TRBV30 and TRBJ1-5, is SQTIHQWPATLVQPVGSPLSLECTVEGTSNPNLYWYRQAAGRGLQLLFYSVGIGQISSEVPQNLSASRPQDRQFILSSKKLLLSDSGFYLCAWARDSVQPQHFGDGTRLSIL.

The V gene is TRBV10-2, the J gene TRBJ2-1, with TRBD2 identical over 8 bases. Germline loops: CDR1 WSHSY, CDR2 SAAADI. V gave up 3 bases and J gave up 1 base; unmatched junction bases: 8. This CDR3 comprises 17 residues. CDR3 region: CASSDWLAGPSYNEQFF. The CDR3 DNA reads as TGCGCCAGCAGTGACTGGCTAGCGGGCCCGTCCTACAATGAGCAGTTCTTC.

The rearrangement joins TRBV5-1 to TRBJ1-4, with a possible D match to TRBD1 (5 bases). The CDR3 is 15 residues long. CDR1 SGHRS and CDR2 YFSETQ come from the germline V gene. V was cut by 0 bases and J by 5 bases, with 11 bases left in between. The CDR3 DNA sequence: TGCGCCAGCAGCTTGGTTGGAGGGGAAAATGAAAAACTGTTTTTT. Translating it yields CASSLVGGENEKLFF.

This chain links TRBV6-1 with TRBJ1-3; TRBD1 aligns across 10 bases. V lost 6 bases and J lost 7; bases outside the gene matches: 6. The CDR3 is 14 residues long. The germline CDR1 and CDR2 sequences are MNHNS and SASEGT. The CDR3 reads CASSPGQGLNTIYF. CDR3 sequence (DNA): TGTGCCAGCAGCCCGGGACAGGGGCTTAACACCATATATTTT.

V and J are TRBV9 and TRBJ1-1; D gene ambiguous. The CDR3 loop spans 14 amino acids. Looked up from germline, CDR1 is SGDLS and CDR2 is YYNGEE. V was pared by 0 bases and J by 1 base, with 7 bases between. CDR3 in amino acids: CASSVGVGNTEAFF. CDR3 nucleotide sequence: TGTGCCAGCAGCGTAGGAGTTGGGAACACTGAAGCTTTCTTT.

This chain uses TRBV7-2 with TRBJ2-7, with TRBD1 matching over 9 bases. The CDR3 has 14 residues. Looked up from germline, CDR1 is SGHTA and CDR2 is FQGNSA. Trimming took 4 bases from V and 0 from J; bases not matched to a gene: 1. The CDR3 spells CASSSTGGSYEQYF. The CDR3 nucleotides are TGTGCCAGCAGCTCGACAGGGGGCTCCTACGAGCAGTACTTC.

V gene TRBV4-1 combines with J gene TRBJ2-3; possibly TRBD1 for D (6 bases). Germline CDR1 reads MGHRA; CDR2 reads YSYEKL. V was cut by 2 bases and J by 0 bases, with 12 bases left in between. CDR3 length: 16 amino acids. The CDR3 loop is CASSQTGLASTDTQYF. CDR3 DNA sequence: TGCGCCAGCAGCCAAACAGGGCTCGCTAGCACAGATACGCAGTATTTT.

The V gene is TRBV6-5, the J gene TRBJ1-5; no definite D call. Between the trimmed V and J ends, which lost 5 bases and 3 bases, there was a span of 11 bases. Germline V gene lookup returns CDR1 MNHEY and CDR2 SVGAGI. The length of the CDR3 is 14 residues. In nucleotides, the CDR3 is TGTGCCAGCAGTCCTTCGCGAGACAATCAGCCCCAGCATTTT. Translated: CASSPSRDNQPQHF.

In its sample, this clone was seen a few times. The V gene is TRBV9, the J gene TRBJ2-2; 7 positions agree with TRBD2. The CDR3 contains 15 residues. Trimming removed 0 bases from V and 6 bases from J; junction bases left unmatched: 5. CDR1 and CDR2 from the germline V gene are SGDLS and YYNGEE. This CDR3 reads CASSVEPGRSGELFF. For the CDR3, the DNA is TGTGCCAGCAGCGTAGAACCCGGGAGGTCCGGGGAGCTGTTTTTT.

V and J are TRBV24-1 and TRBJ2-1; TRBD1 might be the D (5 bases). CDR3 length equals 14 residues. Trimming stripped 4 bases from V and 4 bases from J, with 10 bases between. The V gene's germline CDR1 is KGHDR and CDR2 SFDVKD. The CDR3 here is CATSEGQTYNEQFF. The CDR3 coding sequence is TGTGCCACCAGTGAGGGGCAGACGTACAATGAGCAGTTCTTC.

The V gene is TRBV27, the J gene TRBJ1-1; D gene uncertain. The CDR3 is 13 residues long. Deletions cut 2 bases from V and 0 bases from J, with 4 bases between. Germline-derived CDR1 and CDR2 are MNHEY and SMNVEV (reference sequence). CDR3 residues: CASSLVMNTEAFF. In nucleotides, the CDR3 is TGTGCCAGCAGTTTAGTCATGAACACTGAAGCTTTCTTT.

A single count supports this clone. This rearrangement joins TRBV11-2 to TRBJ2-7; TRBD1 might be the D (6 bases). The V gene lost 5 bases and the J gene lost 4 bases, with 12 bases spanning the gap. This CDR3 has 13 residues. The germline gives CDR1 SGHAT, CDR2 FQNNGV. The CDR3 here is CASSVTGLYEQYF. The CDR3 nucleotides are TGTGCCAGCAGCGTGACAGGTCTTTACGAGCAGTACTTC.

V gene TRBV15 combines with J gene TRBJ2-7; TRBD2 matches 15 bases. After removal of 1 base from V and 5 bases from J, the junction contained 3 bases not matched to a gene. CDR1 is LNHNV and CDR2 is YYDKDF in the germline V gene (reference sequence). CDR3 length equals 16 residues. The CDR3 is CATSRGGLAGGHEQYF. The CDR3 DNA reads TGTGCCACCAGCAGAGGAGGACTAGCGGGAGGGCACGAGCAGTACTTC. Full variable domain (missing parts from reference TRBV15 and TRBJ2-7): DAMVIQNPRYQVTQFGKPVTLSCSQTLNHNVMYWYQQKSSQAPKLLFHYYDKDFNNEADTPDNFQSRRPNTSFCFLDIRSPGLGDTAMYLCATSRGGLAGGHEQYFGPGTRLTVT.

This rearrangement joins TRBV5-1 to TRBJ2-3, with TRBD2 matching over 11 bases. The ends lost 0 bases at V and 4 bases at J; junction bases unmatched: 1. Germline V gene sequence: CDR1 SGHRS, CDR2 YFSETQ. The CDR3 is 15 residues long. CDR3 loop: CASSLGLAGPDTQYF. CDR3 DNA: TGCGCCAGCAGCTTGGGACTAGCGGGACCAGATACGCAGTATTTT.

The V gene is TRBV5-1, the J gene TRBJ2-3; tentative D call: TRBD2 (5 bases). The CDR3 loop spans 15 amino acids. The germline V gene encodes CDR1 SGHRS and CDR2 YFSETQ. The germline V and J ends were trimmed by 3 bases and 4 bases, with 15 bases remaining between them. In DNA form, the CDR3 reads TGCGCCAGCAGCTCAAGTAGCCCCGGGGCAGATACGCAGTATTTT. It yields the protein CASSSSSPGADTQYF.

In DNA, the CDR3 is TGTGCCAGCAGCGTAGAAACGGGAGGCCTTGGGGATGAGCAGTTCTTC. The encoded protein is CASSVETGGLGDEQFF. The rearrangement joins TRBV9 to TRBJ2-1, with TRBD2 identical over 7 bases. The CDR3 runs to 16 residues. The trim removed 0 bases at V and 8 bases at J, leaving 11 bases unmatched. The germline gives CDR1 SGDLS, CDR2 YYNGEE.

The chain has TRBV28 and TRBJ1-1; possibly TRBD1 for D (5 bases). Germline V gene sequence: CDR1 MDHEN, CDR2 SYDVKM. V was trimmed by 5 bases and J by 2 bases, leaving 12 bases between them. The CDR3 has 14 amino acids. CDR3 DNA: TGTGCCAGCAGTACCACCGGGGGAAACACTGAAGCTTTCTTT. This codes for CASSTTGGNTEAFF.

The CDR3 region is CATSRVQAGKYEQYF. CDR3 DNA: TGTGCCACCAGCAGAGTGCAAGCGGGAAAGTACGAGCAGTACTTC. V gene TRBV15 combines with J gene TRBJ2-7, with 7 bases that match TRBD2. The J segment lost 4 bases and the V segment lost 1 base, leaving 7 bases of the junction unmatched. This CDR3 region has 15 residues. CDR1 and CDR2 from the germline V gene are LNHNV and YYDKDF (reference sequence).

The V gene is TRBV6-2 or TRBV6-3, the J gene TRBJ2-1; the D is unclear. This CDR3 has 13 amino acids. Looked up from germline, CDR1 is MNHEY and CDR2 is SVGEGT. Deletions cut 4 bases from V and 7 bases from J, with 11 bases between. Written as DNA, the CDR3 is TGTGCCAGCAGTTTCGTCCTAACTAATGAGCAGTTCTTC. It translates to CASSFVLTNEQFF.

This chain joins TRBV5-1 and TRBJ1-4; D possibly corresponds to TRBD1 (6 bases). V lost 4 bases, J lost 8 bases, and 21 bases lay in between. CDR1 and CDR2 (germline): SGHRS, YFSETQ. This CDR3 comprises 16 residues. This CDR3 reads CASSAGQSTFQEKLFF. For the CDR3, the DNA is TGCGCCAGCAGCGCCGGACAGTCGACATTTCAGGAAAAACTGTTTTTT.

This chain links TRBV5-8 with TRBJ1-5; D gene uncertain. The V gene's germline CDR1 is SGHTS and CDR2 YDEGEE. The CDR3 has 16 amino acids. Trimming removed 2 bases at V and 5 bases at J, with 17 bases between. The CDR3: CASSFYPGMADQPQHF. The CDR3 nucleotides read TGTGCCAGCAGCTTTTATCCGGGGATGGCGGATCAGCCCCAGCATTTT.